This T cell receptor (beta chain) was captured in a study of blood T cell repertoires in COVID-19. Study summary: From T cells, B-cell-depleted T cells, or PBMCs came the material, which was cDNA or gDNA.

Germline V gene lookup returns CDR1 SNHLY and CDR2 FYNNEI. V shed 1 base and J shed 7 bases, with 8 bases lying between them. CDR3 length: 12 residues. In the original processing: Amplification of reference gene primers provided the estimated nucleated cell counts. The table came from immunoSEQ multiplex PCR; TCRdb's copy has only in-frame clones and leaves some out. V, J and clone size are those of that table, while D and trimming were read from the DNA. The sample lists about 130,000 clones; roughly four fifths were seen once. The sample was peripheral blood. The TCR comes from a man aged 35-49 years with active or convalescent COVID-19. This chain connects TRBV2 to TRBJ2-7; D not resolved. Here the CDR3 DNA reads TGTGCCAGCAGTGAAGGTTGGAGAGAGCAGTACTTC. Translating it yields CASSEGWREQYF.